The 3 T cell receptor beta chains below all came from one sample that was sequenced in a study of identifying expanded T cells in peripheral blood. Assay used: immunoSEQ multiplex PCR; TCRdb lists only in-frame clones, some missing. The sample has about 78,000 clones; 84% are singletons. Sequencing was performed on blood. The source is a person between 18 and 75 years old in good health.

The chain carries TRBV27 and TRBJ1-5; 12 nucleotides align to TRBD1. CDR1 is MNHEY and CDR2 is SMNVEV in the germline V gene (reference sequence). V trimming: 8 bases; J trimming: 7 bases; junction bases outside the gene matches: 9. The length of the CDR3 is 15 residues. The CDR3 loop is CASGVVGTGGQPQHF. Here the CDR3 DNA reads TGTGCCAGCGGCGTCGTAGGGACAGGGGGCCAGCCCCAGCATTTT.

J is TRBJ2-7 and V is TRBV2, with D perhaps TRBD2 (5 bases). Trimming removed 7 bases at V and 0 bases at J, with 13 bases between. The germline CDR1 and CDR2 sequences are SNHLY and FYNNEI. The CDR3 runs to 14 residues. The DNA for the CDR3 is TGTGCCAGCACCCCACTAGTGAGCTCCTACGAGCAGTACTTC. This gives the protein CASTPLVSSYEQYF.

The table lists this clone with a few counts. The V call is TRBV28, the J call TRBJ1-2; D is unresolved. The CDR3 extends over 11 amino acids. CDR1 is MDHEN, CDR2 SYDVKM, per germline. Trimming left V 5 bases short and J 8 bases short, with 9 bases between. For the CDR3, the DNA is TGTGCCAGCAGTGATGACTTGGGCTACACCTTC. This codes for CASSDDLGYTF.